This T cell receptor (beta chain) was found in a study of T-cell reconstitution after alpha-beta-depleted transplantation in children. This sample's TCRbeta library carried unique molecular identifier barcodes. In TCRdb, the PCR reads were re-called with MiXCR into one record per CDR3 protein. The table lists hundreds of thousands of distinct CDR3 sequences, 8% to 9.5% of them singletons. The table lists this clonotype with a few counts. The CDR3 length is 12 residues. CDR1 and CDR2 from the germline V gene are SQVTM and ANQGSEA. V lost 2 bases and J 4 bases, leaving 8 bases between the germline ends.

The chain joins TRBV29-1 to TRBJ1-1; D possibly corresponds to TRBD1 (5 bases). This TCR was sampled from a human donor who donated a stem cell graft to a child with acute lymphoblastic leukemia. The sample here was PBMCs from the stem cell graft donor, taken from the stem cell graft. CDR3 coding DNA: TGCAGCGTTGAACTTGGGGGCACTGAAGCTTTCTTT. Its protein product is CSVELGGTEAFF.